One and the same sample provided the 10 T cell receptor beta chains below, sequenced in a study of T cell responses to AZD1222 COVID-19 vaccine. Method: immunoSEQ multiplex PCR; TCRdb's copy keeps in-frame clones and lacks some. The sample shows around 190,000 clones, roughly nine tenths of them seen only once. The sample was peripheral blood, taken 28 days after the second AZD1222 dose. Receptor source: an adult who received the AZD1222 COVID-19 vaccine.

The chain couples TRBV4-2 to TRBJ2-3; D not certain. Trimming took 1 base from V and 3 from J, leaving 5 bases between them. The germline gives CDR1 LGHNA, CDR2 YNFKEQ. This CDR3 has 13 residues. CDR3 residues: CASSQGDTDTQYF. The CDR3 nucleotides are TGTGCCAGCAGCCAAGGGGATACAGATACGCAGTATTTT.

This sequence joins TRBV5-4 and TRBJ2-7; 7 positions match TRBD1. The CDR3 runs 14 residues. Trimming cost V 1 base and J 10 bases; bases outside gene matches: 11. Per germline, CDR1 SGHNT and CDR2 YYREEE (reference sequence). As DNA, the CDR3 is TGTGCCAGCAGCTTGAGACAGGGATGGGGGATCCAGTACTTC. It is translated as CASSLRQGWGIQYF.

The J gene is TRBJ1-6, the V gene TRBV6-5, with a weak D call TRBD1 (6 bases). There are 15 residues in the CDR3. In germline, CDR1 is MNHEY, CDR2 SVGAGI. Trimming removed 7 bases from V and 8 bases from J, with 18 bases in between. DNA for the CDR3: TGTGCCAGCATACAGTCGGGGGCGATTTATTCACCCCTCCACTTT. It encodes CASIQSGAIYSPLHF.

The gene calls are TRBV5-1 and TRBJ2-4; D tentatively fits TRBD1 or TRBD2 (5 bases each). Between the trimmed V and J ends, which lost 2 bases and 2 bases, there was a span of 8 bases. CDR3 length: 14 residues. Germline V gene lookup returns CDR1 SGHRS and CDR2 YFSETQ. The CDR3 nucleotides read TGCGCCAGCAGCTTTGGGGGAACCAAAAACATTCAGTACTTC. As protein: CASSFGGTKNIQYF.

This clone was found once. The chain has TRBV6-5 and TRBJ2-7; the D call may be TRBD1 or TRBD2 (5 bases each). The CDR3 loop spans 12 amino acids. Germline CDR1 is MNHEY and CDR2 is SVGAGI. V gave up 6 bases and J gave up 11 bases, with 17 bases separating them. The CDR3 nucleotides are TGTGCCAGCAGCGTTACCGGGACCCAGAAGTACTTC. Translated: CASSVTGTQKYF.

The J gene is TRBJ2-3, the V gene TRBV6-5; D perhaps matches TRBD2 (6 bases). V was cut by 5 bases and J by 0 bases, with 12 bases left in between. Germline assignment: CDR1 MNHEY and CDR2 SVGAGI. The CDR3 extends over 15 amino acids. The CDR3 sequence: CASSPTGTSTDTQYF. The CDR3, as DNA: TGTGCCAGCAGTCCTACCGGGACTAGCACAGATACGCAGTATTTT.

The genes are TRBV7-9 and TRBJ2-7; D is uncertain. CDR3 length: 13 residues. Germline loops: CDR1 SEHNR, CDR2 FQNEAQ (reference sequence). With 2 bases removed from V and 6 bases from J, the gap between germline ends came to 11 bases. Here the CDR3 reads CASSLSGRVEQYF. The CDR3 DNA is TGTGCCAGCAGCTTATCTGGACGAGTCGAGCAGTACTTC.

Only one count was recorded for this clone. This rearrangement joins TRBV6-2 or TRBV6-3 to TRBJ2-1; 8 nucleotides agree with TRBD1. The CDR3 is made up of 15 amino acids. Germline-derived CDR1 and CDR2 are MNHEY and SVGEGT. After removal of 3 bases from V and 6 bases from J, the junction contained 7 bases not matched to a gene. CDR3 bases: TGTGCCAGCAGTTATAGGCGGACAGGGCTCAATGAGCAGTTCTTC. Translated: CASSYRRTGLNEQFF.

This clone was recorded once. This rearrangement joins TRBV30 to TRBJ1-2; D is unresolved. The CDR3 totals 16 residues. Deletions cut 4 bases from V and 3 bases from J, with 21 bases between. Germline CDR1 reads GTSNPN; CDR2 reads SVGIG (reference sequence). CDR3: CAWTHRKELAHYGYTF. CDR3 sequence (DNA): TGTGCCTGGACACACAGAAAGGAGCTGGCTCACTATGGCTACACCTTC.

This chain connects TRBV6-1 to TRBJ1-2; 7 bases line up with TRBD1. Germline assignment: CDR1 MNHNS and CDR2 SASEGT. The CDR3 covers 16 residues. V gave up 6 bases and J gave up 8 bases; unmatched junction bases: 18. CDR3 nucleotides: TGTGCCAGCAGAGAACCGGGACAGCCTACTCGGTGGGGCTACACCTTC. Translated: CASREPGQPTRWGYTF.